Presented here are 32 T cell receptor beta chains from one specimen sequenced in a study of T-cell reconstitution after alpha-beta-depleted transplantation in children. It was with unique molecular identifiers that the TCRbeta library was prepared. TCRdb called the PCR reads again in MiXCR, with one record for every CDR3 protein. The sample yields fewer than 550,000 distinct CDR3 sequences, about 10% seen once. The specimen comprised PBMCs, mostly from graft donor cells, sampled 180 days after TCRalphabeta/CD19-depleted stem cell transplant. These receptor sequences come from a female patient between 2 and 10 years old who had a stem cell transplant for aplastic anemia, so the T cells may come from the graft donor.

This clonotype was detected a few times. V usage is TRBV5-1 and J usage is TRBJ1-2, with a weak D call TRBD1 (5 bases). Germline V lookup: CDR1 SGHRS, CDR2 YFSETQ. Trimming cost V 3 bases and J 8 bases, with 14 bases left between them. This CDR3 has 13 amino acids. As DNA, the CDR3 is TGCGCCAGCAGCTCGAGGTACAGGAGCGGCTACACCTTC. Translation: CASSSRYRSGYTF.

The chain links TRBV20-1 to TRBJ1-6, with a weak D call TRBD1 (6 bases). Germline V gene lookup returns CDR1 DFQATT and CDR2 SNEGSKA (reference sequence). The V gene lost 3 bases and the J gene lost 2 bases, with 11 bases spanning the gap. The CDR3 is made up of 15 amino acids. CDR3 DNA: TGCAGTGCTAGGGGCAGGGGTACCTATAATTCACCCCTCCACTTT. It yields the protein CSARGRGTYNSPLHF.

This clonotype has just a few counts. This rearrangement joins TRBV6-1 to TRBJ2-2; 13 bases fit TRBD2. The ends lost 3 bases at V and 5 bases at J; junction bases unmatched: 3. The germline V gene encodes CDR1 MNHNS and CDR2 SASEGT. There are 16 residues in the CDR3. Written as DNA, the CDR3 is TGTGCCAGCAGTGATCCGGGACTAGCGGGGACCGGGGAGCTGTTTTTT. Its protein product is CASSDPGLAGTGELFF.

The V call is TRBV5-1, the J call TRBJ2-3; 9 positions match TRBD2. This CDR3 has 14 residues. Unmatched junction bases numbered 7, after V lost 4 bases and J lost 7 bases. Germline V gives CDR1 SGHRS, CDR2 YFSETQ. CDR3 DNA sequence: TGCGCCAGCAGCGCCGGGACTAGCTTACATACGCAGTATTTT. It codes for CASSAGTSLHTQYF.

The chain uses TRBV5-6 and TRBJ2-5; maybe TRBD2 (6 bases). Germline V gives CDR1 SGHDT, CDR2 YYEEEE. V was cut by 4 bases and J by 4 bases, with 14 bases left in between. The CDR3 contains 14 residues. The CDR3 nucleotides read TGTGCCAGCAGCACCCCTACCGGGAGAGAGACCCAGTACTTC. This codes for CASSTPTGRETQYF.

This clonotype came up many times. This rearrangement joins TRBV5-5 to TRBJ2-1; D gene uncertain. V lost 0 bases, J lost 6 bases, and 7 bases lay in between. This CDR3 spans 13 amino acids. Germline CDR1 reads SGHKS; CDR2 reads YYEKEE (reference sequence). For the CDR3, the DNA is TGTGCCAGCAGCTTGGGCATCATCAATGAGCAGTTCTTC. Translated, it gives CASSLGIINEQFF.

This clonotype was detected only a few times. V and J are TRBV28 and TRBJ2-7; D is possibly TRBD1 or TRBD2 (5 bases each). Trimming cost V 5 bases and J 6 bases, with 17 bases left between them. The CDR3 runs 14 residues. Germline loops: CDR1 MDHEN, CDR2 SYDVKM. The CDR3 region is CASSPLPGAGEQYV. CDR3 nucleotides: TGTGCCAGCAGTCCACTTCCCGGGGCAGGCGAGCAGTACGTC.

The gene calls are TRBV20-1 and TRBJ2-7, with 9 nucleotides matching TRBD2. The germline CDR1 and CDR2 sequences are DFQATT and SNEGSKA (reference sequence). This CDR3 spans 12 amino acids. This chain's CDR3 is CGGLAGTYEQYF. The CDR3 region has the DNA TGCGGCGGGCTAGCGGGGACCTACGAGCAGTACTTC.

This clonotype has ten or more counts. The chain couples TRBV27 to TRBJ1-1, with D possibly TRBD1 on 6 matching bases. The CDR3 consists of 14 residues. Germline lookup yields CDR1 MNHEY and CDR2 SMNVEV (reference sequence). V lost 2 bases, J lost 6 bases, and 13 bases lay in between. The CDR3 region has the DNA TGTGCCAGCAGTTTAGGGGGGCCCCTCGCTGAAGCTTTCTTT. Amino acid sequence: CASSLGGPLAEAFF.

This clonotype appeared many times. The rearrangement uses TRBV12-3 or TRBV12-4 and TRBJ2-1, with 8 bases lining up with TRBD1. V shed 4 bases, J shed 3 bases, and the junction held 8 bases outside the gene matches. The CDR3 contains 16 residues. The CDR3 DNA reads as TGTGCCAGCAGTTCCAGGACAGGGCAGAGCTACAATGAGCAGTTCTTC. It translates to CASSSRTGQSYNEQFF.

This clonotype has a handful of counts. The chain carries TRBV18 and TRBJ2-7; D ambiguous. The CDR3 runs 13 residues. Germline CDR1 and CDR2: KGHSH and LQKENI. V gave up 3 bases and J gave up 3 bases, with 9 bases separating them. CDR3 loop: CASSPQTDYEQYV. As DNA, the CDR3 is TGTGCCAGCTCACCGCAGACGGACTACGAGCAGTACGTC.

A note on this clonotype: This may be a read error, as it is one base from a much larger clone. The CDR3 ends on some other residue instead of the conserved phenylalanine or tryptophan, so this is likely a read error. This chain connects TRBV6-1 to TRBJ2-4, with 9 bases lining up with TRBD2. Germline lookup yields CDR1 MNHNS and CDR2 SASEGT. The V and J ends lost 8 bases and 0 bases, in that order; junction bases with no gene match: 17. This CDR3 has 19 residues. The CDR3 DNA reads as TGTGCCAGCTCCCCATCCCGACTAGCGGATCTTTTAGCCAAAAACATTCAGTACTCC. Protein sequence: CASSPSRLADLLAKNIQYS.

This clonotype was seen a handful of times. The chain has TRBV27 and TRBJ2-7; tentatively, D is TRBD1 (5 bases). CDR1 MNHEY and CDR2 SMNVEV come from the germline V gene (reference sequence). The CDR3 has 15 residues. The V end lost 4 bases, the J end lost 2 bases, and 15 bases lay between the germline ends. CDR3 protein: CASSSQVAGTYEQYF. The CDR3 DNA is TGTGCCAGCAGTTCACAGGTCGCTGGGACCTACGAGCAGTACTTC.

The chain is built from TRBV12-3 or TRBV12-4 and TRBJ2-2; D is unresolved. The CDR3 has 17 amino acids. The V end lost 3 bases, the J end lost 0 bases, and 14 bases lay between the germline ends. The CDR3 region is CASSFVVGKANTGELFF. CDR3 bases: TGTGCCAGCAGTTTCGTAGTTGGGAAAGCGAACACCGGGGAGCTGTTTTTT.

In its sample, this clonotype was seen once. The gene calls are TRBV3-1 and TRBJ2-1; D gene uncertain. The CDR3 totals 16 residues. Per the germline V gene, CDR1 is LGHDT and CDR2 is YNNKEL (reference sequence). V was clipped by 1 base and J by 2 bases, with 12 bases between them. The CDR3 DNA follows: TGTGCCAGCAGCCAAGCTTTCCGGGTCACCTACAATGAGCAGTTCTTC. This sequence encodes CASSQAFRVTYNEQFF.

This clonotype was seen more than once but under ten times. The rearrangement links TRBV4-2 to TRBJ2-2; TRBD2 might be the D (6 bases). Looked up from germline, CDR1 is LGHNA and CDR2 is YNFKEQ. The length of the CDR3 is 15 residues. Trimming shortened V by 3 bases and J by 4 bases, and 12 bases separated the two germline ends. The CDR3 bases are TGTGCCAGCAGCCACCAAGCGGGCCCCACCGGGGAGCTGTTTTTT. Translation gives CASSHQAGPTGELFF.

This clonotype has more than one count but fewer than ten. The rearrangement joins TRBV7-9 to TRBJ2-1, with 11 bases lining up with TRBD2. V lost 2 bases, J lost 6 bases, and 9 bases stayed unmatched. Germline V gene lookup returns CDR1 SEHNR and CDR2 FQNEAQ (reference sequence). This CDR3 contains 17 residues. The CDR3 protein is CASSLPVPLAGGNEQFF. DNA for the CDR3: TGTGCCAGCAGCTTACCCGTGCCCCTAGCGGGAGGCAATGAGCAGTTCTTC.

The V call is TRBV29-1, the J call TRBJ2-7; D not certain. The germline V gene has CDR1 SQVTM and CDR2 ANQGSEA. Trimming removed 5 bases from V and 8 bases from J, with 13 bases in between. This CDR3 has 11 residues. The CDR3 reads CSVRTVLQQYV. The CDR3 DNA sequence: TGCAGCGTTAGGACGGTGCTACAGCAGTACGTC.

CDR3 nucleotides: TGTGCCACCAGAGCCCAGGGACAGGGGGCGGAGGATGAGCAGTTCTTC. This sequence encodes CATRAQGQGAEDEQFF. The chain combines TRBV24-1 with TRBJ2-1, with 12 bases identical to TRBD1. The ends lost 7 bases at V and 8 bases at J; junction bases unmatched: 11. Germline CDR1 is KGHDR and CDR2 is SFDVKD. The CDR3 has 16 amino acids.

DNA of the CDR3: TGCAGCGTTGGAGGACAGGGGGCAAGTACTGAAGCTTTCTTT. Its protein is CSVGGQGASTEAFF. This chain links TRBV29-1 with TRBJ1-1; TRBD1 agrees at 11 bases. Germline CDR1 and CDR2: SQVTM and ANQGSEA. The V segment lost 4 bases and the J segment 5 bases; nucleotides outside the gene matches: 6. The CDR3 length is 14 residues. Looking up the rest from reference TRBV29-1 and TRBJ1-1 gives the full variable domain: SAVISQKPSRDICQRGTSLTIQCQVDSQVTMMFWYRQQPGQSLTLIATANQGSEATYESGFVIDKFPISRPNLTFSTLTVSNMSPEDSSIYLCSVGGQGASTEAFFGQGTRLTVV.

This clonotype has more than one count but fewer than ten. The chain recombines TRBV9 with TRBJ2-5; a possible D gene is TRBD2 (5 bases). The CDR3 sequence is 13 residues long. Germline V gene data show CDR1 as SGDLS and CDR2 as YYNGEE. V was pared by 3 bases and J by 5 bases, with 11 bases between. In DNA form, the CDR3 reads TGTGCCAGCAGCGGCGGAGGCCCGGAGACCCAGTACTTC. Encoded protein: CASSGGGPETQYF.

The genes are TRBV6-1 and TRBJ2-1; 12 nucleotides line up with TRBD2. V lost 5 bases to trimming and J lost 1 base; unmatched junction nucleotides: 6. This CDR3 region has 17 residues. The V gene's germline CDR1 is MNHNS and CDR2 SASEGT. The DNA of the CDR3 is TGTGCCAGCAGTCGAGGACTAGCGGGACCGTCCTACAATGAGCAGTTCTTC. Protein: CASSRGLAGPSYNEQFF.

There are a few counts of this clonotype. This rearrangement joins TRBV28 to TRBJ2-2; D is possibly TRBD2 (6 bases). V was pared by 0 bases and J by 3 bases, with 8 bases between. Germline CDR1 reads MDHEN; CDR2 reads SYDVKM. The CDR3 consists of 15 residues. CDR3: CASSLWRRDTGELFF. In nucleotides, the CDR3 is TGTGCCAGCAGTTTATGGAGGAGGGACACCGGGGAGCTGTTTTTT.

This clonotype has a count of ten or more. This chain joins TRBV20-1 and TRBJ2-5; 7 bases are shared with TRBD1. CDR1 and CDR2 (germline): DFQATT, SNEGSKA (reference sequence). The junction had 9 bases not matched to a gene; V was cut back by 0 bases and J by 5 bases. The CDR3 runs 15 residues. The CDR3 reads CSARDRAMTGETQYF. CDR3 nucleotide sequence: TGCAGTGCTAGAGATAGGGCTATGACAGGGGAGACCCAGTACTTC.

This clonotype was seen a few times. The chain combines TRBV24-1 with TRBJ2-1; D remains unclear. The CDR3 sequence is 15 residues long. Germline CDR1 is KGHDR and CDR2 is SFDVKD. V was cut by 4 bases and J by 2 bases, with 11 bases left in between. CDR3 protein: CATSDPLTPYNEQFF. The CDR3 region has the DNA TGTGCCACCAGTGACCCACTTACACCCTACAATGAGCAGTTCTTC.

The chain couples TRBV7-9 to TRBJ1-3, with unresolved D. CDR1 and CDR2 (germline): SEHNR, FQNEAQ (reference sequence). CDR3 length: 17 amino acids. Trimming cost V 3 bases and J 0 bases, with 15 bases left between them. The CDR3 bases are TGTGCCAGCAGCTTCTCGGCAGGTGACGTCTCTGGAAACACCATATATTTT. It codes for CASSFSAGDVSGNTIYF.

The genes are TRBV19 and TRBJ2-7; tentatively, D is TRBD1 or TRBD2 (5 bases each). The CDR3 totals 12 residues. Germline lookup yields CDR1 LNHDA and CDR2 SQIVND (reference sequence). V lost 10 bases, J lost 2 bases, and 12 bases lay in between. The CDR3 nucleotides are TGTGCCACGAGGGGCGAGACCTACGAGCAGTACGTC. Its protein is CATRGETYEQYV.

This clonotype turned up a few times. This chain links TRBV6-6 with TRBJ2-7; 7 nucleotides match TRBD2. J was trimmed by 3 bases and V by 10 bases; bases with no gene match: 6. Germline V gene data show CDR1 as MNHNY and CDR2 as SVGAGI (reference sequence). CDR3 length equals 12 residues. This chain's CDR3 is CATTGGLYEQYF. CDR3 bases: TGTGCCACCACGGGGGGACTCTACGAGCAGTACTTC.

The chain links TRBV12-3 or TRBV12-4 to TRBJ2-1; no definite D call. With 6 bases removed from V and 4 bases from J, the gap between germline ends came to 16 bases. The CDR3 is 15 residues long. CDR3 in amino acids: CASSPRAKLYNEQFF. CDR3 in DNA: TGTGCCAGCAGCCCTAGGGCCAAGCTTTACAATGAGCAGTTCTTC.

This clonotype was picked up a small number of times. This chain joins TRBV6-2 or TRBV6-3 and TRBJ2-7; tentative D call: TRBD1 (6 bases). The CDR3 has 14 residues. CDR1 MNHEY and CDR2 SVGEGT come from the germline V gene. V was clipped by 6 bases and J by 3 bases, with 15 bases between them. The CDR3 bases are TGTGCCAGCAGCGGACAGTTTCTGGACTACGAGCAGTACTTC. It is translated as CASSGQFLDYEQYF.

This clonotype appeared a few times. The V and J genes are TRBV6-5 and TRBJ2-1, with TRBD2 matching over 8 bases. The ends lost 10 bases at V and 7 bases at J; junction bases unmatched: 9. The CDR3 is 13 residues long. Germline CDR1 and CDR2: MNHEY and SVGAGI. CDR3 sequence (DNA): TGTGCCACCGGGGGGGGGATTACGAATGAGCAGTTCTTC. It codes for CATGGGITNEQFF.

The CDR3 loop is CASSPGPPGGYGYTF. The CDR3 region has the DNA TGTGCCAGTAGCCCTGGGCCTCCCGGTGGCTATGGCTACACCTTC. This rearrangement joins TRBV19 to TRBJ1-2; D uncertain. Germline assignment: CDR1 LNHDA and CDR2 SQIVND (reference sequence). The CDR3 loop spans 15 amino acids. Trimming removed 6 bases from V and 4 bases from J, with 18 bases in between. Using reference TRBV19 and TRBJ1-2 for the parts outside the CDR3, the full variable domain is DGGITQSPKYLFRKEGQNVTLSCEQNLNHDAMYWYRQDPGQGLRLIYYSQIVNDFQKGDIAEGYSVSREKKESFPLTVTSAQKNPTAFYLCASSPGPPGGYGYTFGSGTRLTVV.